These T cell receptor beta chains were read from a single sample in a study of T cells in Graves' hyperthyroidism and ophthalmopathy. TCRdb passed the multiplex PCR reads through MiXCR, listing each CDR3 protein once. The table lists about 300,000 distinct CDR3 sequences, less than 30% of them singletons, with approximately 30% in the top ten. The sample was blood. The origin of the receptors is a man aged 35-49 years with Graves' hyperthyroidism that later progressed to Graves' ophthalmopathy. Each CDR3 is given with its conserved first and last residue. Fields, in order: clone size, D gene, J gene, V gene, CDR3 length, CDR3 DNA, CDR3 protein. The D gene is left open where the match is weak. Clone size appears in some rows only: once, few, many, or a class for an expanded clone.

clone_size: -; d_call: -; j_call: TRBJ2-7; v_call: TRBV6-1; cdr3_length: 14; cdr3_nt: TGTGCCAGTCAGCGGAAAGGGGAATCCTACGAGCAGTACTTC; cdr3_aa: CASQRKGESYEQYF
clone_size: -; d_call: TRBD1; j_call: TRBJ2-7; v_call: TRBV11-2; cdr3_length: 12; cdr3_nt: TGTGCCAGCAGCGACCGGGACAGCAAGCAGTACTTC; cdr3_aa: CASSDRDSKQYF
clone_size: once; d_call: TRBD1; j_call: TRBJ1-3; v_call: TRBV6-2/TRBV6-3; cdr3_length: 18; cdr3_nt: TGTGCCAGCAGATCAAGAAAAGGACAGGCGGACTCTGGAAACACCATATATTTT; cdr3_aa: CASRSRKGQADSGNTIYF
clone_size: -; d_call: -; j_call: TRBJ1-2; v_call: TRBV28; cdr3_length: 14; cdr3_nt: TGTGCCAGCAGTGGACAGATAACTAACTATGGCTACACCTTC; cdr3_aa: CASSGQITNYGYTF
clone_size: -; d_call: TRBD2; j_call: TRBJ2-7; v_call: TRBV20-1; cdr3_length: 16; cdr3_nt: TGCAGTGCTAACCCGCTGGGCGGGGGACGCTCCTACGAGCAGTACTTC; cdr3_aa: CSANPLGGGRSYEQYF
clone_size: many; d_call: TRBD1; j_call: TRBJ2-2; v_call: TRBV11-1; cdr3_length: 17; cdr3_nt: TGTGCCAGCAGCTTAGTAGGTACAGGGGTGAACACCGGGGAGCTGTTTTTT; cdr3_aa: CASSLVGTGVNTGELFF
clone_size: many; d_call: -; j_call: TRBJ1-1; v_call: TRBV5-1; cdr3_length: 15; cdr3_nt: TGCGCCAGCAGCTTGAGCCTGGTTCGCTCTGCTGAAGCTTTCTTT; cdr3_aa: CASSLSLVRSAEAFF
clone_size: many; d_call: TRBD1; j_call: TRBJ2-2; v_call: TRBV19; cdr3_length: 16; cdr3_nt: TGTGCCAGTAGTATTTTGGGGACAGGGGTCACCGGGGAGCTGTTTTTT; cdr3_aa: CASSILGTGVTGELFF
clone_size: many; d_call: -; j_call: TRBJ1-2; v_call: TRBV6-5; cdr3_length: 13; cdr3_nt: TGTGCCAGCAGACACGACGGAGACTATGGCTACACCTTC; cdr3_aa: CASRHDGDYGYTF
clone_size: many; d_call: TRBD2; j_call: TRBJ2-3; v_call: TRBV12-3/TRBV12-4; cdr3_length: 17; cdr3_nt: TGTGCCAGCAGTTTTGGGACTAGATTTCGGGACACAGATACGCAGTATTTT; cdr3_aa: CASSFGTRFRDTDTQYF
clone_size: many; d_call: TRBD1; j_call: TRBJ1-2; v_call: TRBV11-2; cdr3_length: 19; cdr3_nt: TGTGCCAGCAGCTTAGATGGGGAGACAGGGGGCGCGAAAAACTATGGCTACACCTTC; cdr3_aa: CASSLDGETGGAKNYGYTF
clone_size: many; d_call: TRBD2; j_call: TRBJ2-2; v_call: TRBV2; cdr3_length: 14; cdr3_nt: TGTGCCGGAAGAGCGGGAACGAACACCGGGGAGCTGTTTTTT; cdr3_aa: CAGRAGTNTGELFF
clone_size: -; d_call: -; j_call: TRBJ1-2; v_call: TRBV24-1; cdr3_length: 13; cdr3_nt: TGTGCCACCAGTGATTCCGACACCTATGGCTACACCTTC; cdr3_aa: CATSDSDTYGYTF
clone_size: many; d_call: -; j_call: TRBJ1-2; v_call: TRBV11-3; cdr3_length: 16; cdr3_nt: TGTGCCAGCAGCTTTGGGGTTGGTCAGCTAAACTATGGCTACACCTTC; cdr3_aa: CASSFGVGQLNYGYTF
clone_size: many; d_call: TRBD1; j_call: TRBJ2-5; v_call: TRBV6-2/TRBV6-3; cdr3_length: 14; cdr3_nt: TGTGCCAGCAGTTACTCCGGGACAGAAGAGACCCAGTACTTC; cdr3_aa: CASSYSGTEETQYF
clone_size: -; d_call: -; j_call: TRBJ1-5; v_call: TRBV6-5; cdr3_length: 14; cdr3_nt: TGTGCCAGCAGTACTGGCAATCCAGGGTCGCCCCAGCATTTT; cdr3_aa: CASSTGNPGSPQHF
clone_size: many; d_call: -; j_call: TRBJ2-2; v_call: TRBV11-2; cdr3_length: 15; cdr3_nt: TGTGCCAGCAGCTCCAGGGTTACCCGCTACGGGGAGCTGTTTTTT; cdr3_aa: CASSSRVTRYGELFF
clone_size: many; d_call: TRBD2; j_call: TRBJ2-7; v_call: TRBV3-1; cdr3_length: 16; cdr3_nt: TGTGCCAGCAGCCAAGATCTTTCGGGGAGGGCCCACGAGCAGTACTTC; cdr3_aa: CASSQDLSGRAHEQYF
clone_size: many; d_call: -; j_call: TRBJ2-2; v_call: TRBV5-1; cdr3_length: 16; cdr3_nt: TGCGCCAGCAGCTCCTACTTACCCCCAGGGACCGGGGAGCTGTTTTTT; cdr3_aa: CASSSYLPPGTGELFF
clone_size: -; d_call: -; j_call: TRBJ1-1; v_call: TRBV6-2/TRBV6-3; cdr3_length: 14; cdr3_nt: TGTGCCAGCAGTATTACTGAGGGGCGCACTGAAGCTTTCTTT; cdr3_aa: CASSITEGRTEAFF
clone_size: many; d_call: -; j_call: TRBJ2-2; v_call: TRBV6-1; cdr3_length: 15; cdr3_nt: TGTGCCAGCAGTGGTAGCTCCCCTGCGACCGGGGAGCTGTTTTTT; cdr3_aa: CASSGSSPATGELFF
clone_size: -; d_call: TRBD1; j_call: TRBJ1-5; v_call: TRBV20-1; cdr3_length: 13; cdr3_nt: TGCAGTGCTACGGACAGGGGAGGTCAGCCCCAGCATTTT; cdr3_aa: CSATDRGGQPQHF
clone_size: many; d_call: -; j_call: TRBJ1-2; v_call: TRBV5-1; cdr3_length: 15; cdr3_nt: TGCGCCAGCAGCTTGGGGGGCCTGGCCCACTATGGCTACACCTTC; cdr3_aa: CASSLGGLAHYGYTF
clone_size: -; d_call: TRBD2; j_call: TRBJ2-2; v_call: TRBV2; cdr3_length: 15; cdr3_nt: TGTGCCAGCAGACCGGGACTAGCGACCACCGGGGAGCTGTTTTTT; cdr3_aa: CASRPGLATTGELFF
clone_size: many; d_call: TRBD2; j_call: TRBJ2-7; v_call: TRBV7-2; cdr3_length: 14; cdr3_nt: TGTGCCAGCAGCTTAGGGGGACTATCCTACGAGCAGTACTTC; cdr3_aa: CASSLGGLSYEQYF
clone_size: many; d_call: TRBD1; j_call: TRBJ1-5; v_call: TRBV7-9; cdr3_length: 14; cdr3_nt: TGTGCCAGCAGCCTGGGACAGGGGGATCAGCCCCAGCATTTT; cdr3_aa: CASSLGQGDQPQHF
clone_size: many; d_call: -; j_call: TRBJ2-5; v_call: TRBV28; cdr3_length: 14; cdr3_nt: TGTGCCAGCAGTAAGAACGACAGGACAGAGACCCAGTACTTC; cdr3_aa: CASSKNDRTETQYF
clone_size: -; d_call: -; j_call: TRBJ1-1; v_call: TRBV5-1; cdr3_length: 14; cdr3_nt: TGCGCCAGCAGCTTGGATGTCAGAAACACTGAAGCTTTCTTT; cdr3_aa: CASSLDVRNTEAFF
clone_size: many; d_call: -; j_call: TRBJ2-5; v_call: TRBV10-1; cdr3_length: 14; cdr3_nt: TGCGCCAGCAGGGTACTGGATCCTCAAGAGACCCAGTACTTC; cdr3_aa: CASRVLDPQETQYF
clone_size: many; d_call: TRBD2; j_call: TRBJ2-7; v_call: TRBV20-1; cdr3_length: 15; cdr3_nt: TGCAGTGCCGGACCGATGACTAGCGGCCACCCCGAGCAGTACTTC; cdr3_aa: CSAGPMTSGHPEQYF
clone_size: -; d_call: -; j_call: TRBJ2-7; v_call: TRBV28; cdr3_length: 14; cdr3_nt: TGTGCCAGCAGTACGGTGGGTAGCTCCTACGAGCAGTACTTC; cdr3_aa: CASSTVGSSYEQYF
clone_size: -; d_call: TRBD1; j_call: TRBJ2-7; v_call: TRBV13; cdr3_length: 15; cdr3_nt: TGTGCCAGCAGCCCTCGCCGGGACAGATCCTACGAGCAGTACTTC; cdr3_aa: CASSPRRDRSYEQYF
clone_size: many; d_call: TRBD1; j_call: TRBJ1-1; v_call: TRBV3-1; cdr3_length: 13; cdr3_nt: TGTGCCAGCAGGCGACAGGGGAATTCTGAAGCTTTCTTT; cdr3_aa: CASRRQGNSEAFF
clone_size: many; d_call: TRBD1; j_call: TRBJ1-1; v_call: TRBV30; cdr3_length: 14; cdr3_nt: TGTGCCTGGAATACGGACAGGGGCTCGGCTGAAGCTTTCTTT; cdr3_aa: CAWNTDRGSAEAFF
clone_size: many; d_call: -; j_call: TRBJ2-7; v_call: TRBV29-1; cdr3_length: 16; cdr3_nt: TGCAGCGTTGGGGCCTTCGAGCGGACGAGCTCCTACGAGCAGTACTTC; cdr3_aa: CSVGAFERTSSYEQYF
clone_size: many; d_call: -; j_call: TRBJ2-7; v_call: TRBV29-1; cdr3_length: 15; cdr3_nt: TGCAGCGTTGAAGGGTTCCGGGACGGCTCCTACGAGCAGTACTTC; cdr3_aa: CSVEGFRDGSYEQYF
clone_size: many; d_call: -; j_call: TRBJ1-2; v_call: TRBV10-2; cdr3_length: 13; cdr3_nt: TGCGCCAGCAGTCCGGAGGGAAGGGATGGCTACACCTTC; cdr3_aa: CASSPEGRDGYTF